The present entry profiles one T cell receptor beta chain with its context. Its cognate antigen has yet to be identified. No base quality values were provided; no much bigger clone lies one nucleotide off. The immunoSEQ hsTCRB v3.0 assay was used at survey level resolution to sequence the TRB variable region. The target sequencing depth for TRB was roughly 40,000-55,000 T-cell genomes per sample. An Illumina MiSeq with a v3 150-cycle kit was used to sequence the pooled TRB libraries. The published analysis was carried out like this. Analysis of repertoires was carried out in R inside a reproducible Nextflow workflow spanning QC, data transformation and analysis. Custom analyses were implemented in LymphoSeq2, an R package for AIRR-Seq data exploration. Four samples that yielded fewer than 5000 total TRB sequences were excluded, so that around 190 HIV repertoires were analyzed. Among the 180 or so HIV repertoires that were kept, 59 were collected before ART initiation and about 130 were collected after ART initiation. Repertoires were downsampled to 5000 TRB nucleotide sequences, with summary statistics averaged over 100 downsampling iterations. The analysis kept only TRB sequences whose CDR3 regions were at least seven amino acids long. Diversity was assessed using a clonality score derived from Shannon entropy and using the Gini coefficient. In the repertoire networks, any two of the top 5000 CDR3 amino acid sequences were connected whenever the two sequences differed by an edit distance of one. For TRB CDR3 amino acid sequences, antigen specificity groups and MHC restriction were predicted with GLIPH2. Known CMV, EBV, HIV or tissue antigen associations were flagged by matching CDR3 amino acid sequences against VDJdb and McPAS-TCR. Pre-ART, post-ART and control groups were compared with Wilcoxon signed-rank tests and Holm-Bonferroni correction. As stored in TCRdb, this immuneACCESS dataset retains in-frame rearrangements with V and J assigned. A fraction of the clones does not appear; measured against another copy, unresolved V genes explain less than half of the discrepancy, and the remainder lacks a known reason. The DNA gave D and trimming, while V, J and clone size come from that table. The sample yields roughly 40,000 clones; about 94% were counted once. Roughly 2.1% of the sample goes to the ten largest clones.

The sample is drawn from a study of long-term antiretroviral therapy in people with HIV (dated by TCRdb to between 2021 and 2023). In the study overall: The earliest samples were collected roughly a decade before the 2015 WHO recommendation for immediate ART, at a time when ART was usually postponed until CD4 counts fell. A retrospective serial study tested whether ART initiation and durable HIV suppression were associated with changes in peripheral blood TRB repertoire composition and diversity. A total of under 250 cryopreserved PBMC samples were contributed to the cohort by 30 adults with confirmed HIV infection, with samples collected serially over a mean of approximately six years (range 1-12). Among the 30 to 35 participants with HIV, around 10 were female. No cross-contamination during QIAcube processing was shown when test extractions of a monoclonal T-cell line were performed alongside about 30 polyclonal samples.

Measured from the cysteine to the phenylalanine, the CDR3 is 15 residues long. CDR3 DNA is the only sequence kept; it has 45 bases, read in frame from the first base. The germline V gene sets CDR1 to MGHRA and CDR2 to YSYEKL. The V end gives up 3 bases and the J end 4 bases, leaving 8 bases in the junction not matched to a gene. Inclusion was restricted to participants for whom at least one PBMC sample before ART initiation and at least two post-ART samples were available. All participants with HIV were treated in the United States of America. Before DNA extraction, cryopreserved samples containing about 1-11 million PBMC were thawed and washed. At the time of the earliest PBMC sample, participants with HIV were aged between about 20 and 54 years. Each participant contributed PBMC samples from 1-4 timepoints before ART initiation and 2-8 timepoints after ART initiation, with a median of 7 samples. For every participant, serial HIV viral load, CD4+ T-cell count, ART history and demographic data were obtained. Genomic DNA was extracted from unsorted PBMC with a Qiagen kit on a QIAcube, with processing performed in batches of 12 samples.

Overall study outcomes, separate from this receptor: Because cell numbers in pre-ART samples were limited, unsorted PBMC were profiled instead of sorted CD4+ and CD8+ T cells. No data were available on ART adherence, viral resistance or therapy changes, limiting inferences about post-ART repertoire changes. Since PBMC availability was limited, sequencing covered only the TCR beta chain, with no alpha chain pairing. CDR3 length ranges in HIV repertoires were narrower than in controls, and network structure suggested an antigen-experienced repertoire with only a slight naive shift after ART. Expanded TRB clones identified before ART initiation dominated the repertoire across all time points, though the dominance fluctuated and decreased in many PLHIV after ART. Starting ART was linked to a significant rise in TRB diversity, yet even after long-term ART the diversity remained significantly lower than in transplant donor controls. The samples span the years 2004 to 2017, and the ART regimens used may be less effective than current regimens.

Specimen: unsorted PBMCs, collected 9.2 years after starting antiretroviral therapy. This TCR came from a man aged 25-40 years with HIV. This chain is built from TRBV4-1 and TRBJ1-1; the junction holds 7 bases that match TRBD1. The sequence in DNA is TGCGCCAGCAGCCACCTCAGGGACAGCTCCACTGAAGCTTTCTTT. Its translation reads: CASSHLRDSSTEAFF.